The 3 T cell receptor beta chains below come from one sample, sequenced in a study of Ad26.COV2.S vaccination and SARS-CoV-2 variants. Sample treatment: roughly 19 received Ad26.COV2.S at low or high dose, single or two shots; five or six received placebo; per-sample allocation not given. Specimen acquisition occurred on day 63 following the initial vaccine or placebo injection. Here immunoSEQ multiplex PCR was the method, and the copy in TCRdb shows in-frame clones only, minus some. The sample holds around 300,000 clones, under 90% seen once. The sequences come from peripheral blood, collected in a trial of Ad26.COV2.S vaccine versus placebo. These receptors all stem from a person between 18 and 65 years old who received the Ad26.COV2.S COVID-19 vaccine or a placebo.

This chain connects TRBV30 to TRBJ2-3; no reliable D call. CDR3 length: 12 amino acids. Germline V gene lookup returns CDR1 GTSNPN and CDR2 SVGIG (reference sequence). The V and J ends lost 5 bases and 4 bases respectively, with 10 bases between them. DNA of the CDR3: TGTGCCTGGGACGCCGGCGCAGATACGCAGTATTTT. This encodes CAWDAGADTQYF. The full variable domain, its missing parts supplied by reference TRBV30 and TRBJ2-3, is SQTIHQWPATLVQPVGSPLSLECTVEGTSNPNLYWYRQAAGRGLQLLFYSVGIGQISSEVPQNLSASRPQDRQFILSSKKLLLSDSGFYLCAWDAGADTQYFGPGTRLTVL.

The CDR3 sequence: CASSEKGRGYGYTF. In DNA form, the CDR3 reads TGTGCCAGCAGTGAAAAGGGGAGAGGGTATGGCTACACCTTC. V and J are TRBV6-1 and TRBJ1-2; possible D gene TRBD1, 5 bases. The V gene's germline CDR1 is MNHNS and CDR2 SASEGT. Trimming cost V 2 bases and J 5 bases, with 12 bases left between them. This CDR3 region has 14 residues.

The chain joins TRBV19 to TRBJ1-2; D gene ambiguous. V was clipped by 3 bases and J by 3 bases, with 8 bases between them. The CDR3 is 13 residues long. CDR1 LNHDA and CDR2 SQIVND come from the germline V gene (reference sequence). CDR3 region: CASSMWPDYGYTF. CDR3 DNA: TGTGCCAGTAGTATGTGGCCAGACTATGGCTACACCTTC.